These 13 T cell receptor beta chains were sequenced from one sample in a study of control samples from healthy donors and cancer patients (dated by TCRdb to about 2020). The library came from the immunoSEQ multiplex PCR assay. The source is immuneACCESS, and TCRdb retained only in-frame sequences with V and J called. Part of the clones is not carried over; for the studies checked, unresolved V genes explain less than half of this, and the remainder is unexplained. A total of 150,000 to 190,000 clones appear in this sample, over 90% of them only once. The ten largest clones represent 2% to 2.5% of the sample. Sequencing was performed on blood. The origin of the receptors is a man aged 45-65 years in good health.

The J gene is TRBJ1-2, the V gene TRBV7-9; D gene ambiguous. This CDR3 comprises 14 residues. With 2 bases removed from V and 4 bases from J, the gap between germline ends came to 11 bases. CDR1 and CDR2 (germline): SEHNR, FQNEAQ (reference sequence). The CDR3 DNA reads TGTGCCAGCAGCTTATATGGTGCGACCTATGGCTACACCTTC. Translating gives CASSLYGATYGYTF. The complete variable domain, with remaining parts taken from reference TRBV7-9 and TRBJ1-2, reads DTGVSQNPRHKITKRGQNVTFRCDPISEHNRLYWYRQTLGQGPEFLTYFQNEAQLEKSRLLSDRFSAERPKGSFSTLEIQRTEQGDSAMYLCASSLYGATYGYTFGSGTRLTVV.

This rearrangement joins TRBV5-5 to TRBJ2-5; D unclear. The CDR3 contains 14 residues. Trimming removed 1 base from V and 2 bases from J, with 9 bases in between. In germline, CDR1 is SGHKS, CDR2 YYEKEE (reference sequence). As DNA, the CDR3 is TGTGCCAGCAGCTTGCCAGCCAGTCAAGAGACCCAGTACTTC. Its protein is CASSLPASQETQYF.

The gene calls are TRBV7-9 and TRBJ2-5; D tentatively reads TRBD1 or TRBD2 (6 bases each). Germline V gene data show CDR1 as SEHNR and CDR2 as FQNEAQ (reference sequence). Trimming stripped 5 bases from V and 9 bases from J, with 19 bases between. CDR3 length: 14 amino acids. CDR3 sequence: CASSPRTAGGPQYF. Here the CDR3 DNA reads TGTGCCAGCAGCCCGAGGACCGCTGGGGGGCCCCAGTACTTC.

The chain combines TRBV11-2 with TRBJ2-3; 10 nucleotides agree with TRBD2. Per germline, CDR1 SGHAT and CDR2 FQNNGV. This CDR3 is built from 16 residues. Germline trimming cut 1 base from V and 4 bases from J; bases unmatched to any gene: 5. CDR3 in amino acids: CASSLGLAGAADTQYF. The CDR3, as DNA: TGTGCCAGCAGCTTAGGGCTAGCGGGAGCAGCAGATACGCAGTATTTT.

The chain carries TRBV4-1 and TRBJ1-4, with D perhaps TRBD1 (5 bases). Germline lookup yields CDR1 MGHRA and CDR2 YSYEKL. CDR3 length equals 16 residues. V gave up 0 bases and J gave up 3 bases, with 11 bases separating them. The CDR3, as DNA: TGCGCCAGCAGCCAAGATCCGGGGCGGGCTAATGAAAAACTGTTTTTT. It encodes CASSQDPGRANEKLFF.

The J gene is TRBJ2-3, the V gene TRBV10-2; D tentatively fits TRBD1 or TRBD2 (5 bases each). The CDR3 totals 11 residues. From germline, CDR1 is WSHSY and CDR2 SAAADI. Trimming removed 7 bases at V and 7 bases at J, with 9 bases between. The CDR3 nucleotides read TGCGCCAGCAAAGGGGAGTATACGCAGTATTTT. Protein: CASKGEYTQYF.

In its sample, this clone was seen once. The J gene is TRBJ2-3, the V gene TRBV5-1, with 8 bases identical to TRBD2. This CDR3 region has 17 residues. Trimming at V came to 0 bases and at J to 2 bases, leaving 8 bases not matched to a gene. In germline, CDR1 is SGHRS, CDR2 YFSETQ. CDR3 region: CASSLGSTGGNTDTQYF. CDR3 DNA sequence: TGCGCCAGCAGCTTGGGGTCGACGGGAGGGAACACAGATACGCAGTATTTT.

The chain combines TRBV28 with TRBJ2-1, with TRBD2 matching over 9 bases. V shed 3 bases and J 15 bases; nucleotides not matched to a gene: 9. The CDR3 totals 13 residues. Per the germline V gene, CDR1 is MDHEN and CDR2 is SYDVKM. The CDR3 loop is CASSLTSGTSPFF. CDR3 in DNA: TGTGCCAGCAGTTTGACTAGCGGAACTTCGCCGTTCTTC.

V is TRBV28 and J is TRBJ2-1, with 8 bases identical to TRBD2. CDR3 length: 14 amino acids. Germline V gene data show CDR1 as MDHEN and CDR2 as SYDVKM. The J segment lost 2 bases and the V segment lost 8 bases, leaving 5 bases of the junction unmatched. This CDR3 reads CASLSGSPYNEQFF. The DNA for the CDR3 is TGTGCCAGCCTAAGCGGGAGTCCCTACAATGAGCAGTTCTTC.

The chain carries TRBV6-6 and TRBJ2-7, with D uncertain. V gave up 6 bases and J gave up 2 bases, with 11 bases separating them. From germline, CDR1 is MNHNY and CDR2 SVGAGI (reference sequence). This CDR3 is built from 13 residues. The CDR3 loop reads CASSEGLPYEQYF. In DNA, the CDR3 is TGTGCCAGCAGCGAAGGGCTTCCCTACGAGCAGTACTTC.

The chain has TRBV28 and TRBJ1-1; weak D call: TRBD1 (6 bases). Per the germline V gene, CDR1 is MDHEN and CDR2 is SYDVKM. This CDR3 has 15 residues. V was pared by 6 bases and J by 2 bases, with 16 bases between. CDR3 residues: CASSERGGDNTEAFF. CDR3 bases: TGTGCCAGCAGCGAAAGGGGGGGGGACAACACTGAAGCTTTCTTT.

The V call is TRBV5-6, the J call TRBJ2-3; the D call may be TRBD1 or TRBD2 (5 bases each). Germline V lookup: CDR1 SGHDT, CDR2 YYEEEE. CDR3 size: 15 residues. V lost 4 bases to trimming and J lost 1 base, with 13 bases between them. This CDR3 is CASSPGPEGTDTQYF. CDR3 DNA sequence: TGTGCCAGCAGCCCGGGACCAGAGGGCACAGATACGCAGTATTTT.

The rearrangement joins TRBV10-1 to TRBJ2-2; D is uncertain. The CDR3 totals 16 residues. Germline values: CDR1 WNHNN, CDR2 SYGVQD (reference sequence). V was pared by 0 bases and J by 7 bases, with 15 bases between. The CDR3 spells CASSESRLERGGELFF. CDR3 coding DNA: TGCGCCAGCAGTGAGTCACGCCTCGAGCGAGGCGGGGAGCTGTTTTTT.